One sample yielded the 25 T cell receptor beta chains listed below, sequenced in a study of T cell changes during pregnancy in multiple sclerosis. Clones were read by immunoSEQ multiplex PCR, and TCRdb kept only the in-frame ones, dropping some. The repertoire consists of about 80,000 clones, with approximately 90% occurring once and the leading ten covering 1.4%. Here the sequenced sample was peripheral blood, taken before pregnancy. Every receptor here comes from a female donor with multiple sclerosis, enrolled in a pregnancy study.

V is TRBV9 and J is TRBJ1-6, with 7 bases that match TRBD1. Trimming at V came to 2 bases and at J to 5 bases, leaving 4 bases not matched to a gene. CDR3 length: 15 amino acids. Germline-derived CDR1 and CDR2 are SGDLS and YYNGEE. The CDR3 protein is CASSVRDRDNSPLHF. In DNA, the CDR3 is TGTGCCAGCAGCGTCCGGGACAGAGATAATTCACCCCTCCACTTT.

DNA for the CDR3: TGCAGCGTTGCAGGCTACAGCTCCTACGAGCAGTACTTC. It yields the protein CSVAGYSSYEQYF. The V and J genes are TRBV29-1 and TRBJ2-7, with no clear D. V lost 4 bases and J 0 bases, leaving 10 bases between the germline ends. The CDR3 consists of 13 residues. Germline V gene sequence: CDR1 SQVTM, CDR2 ANQGSEA.

With respect to this clone: The junction does not match germline at one end; this may be a read error. This chain links TRBV28 with TRBJ2-5, with 11 bases lining up with TRBD2. CDR1 MDHEN and CDR2 SYDVKM come from the germline V gene. The CDR3 is 14 residues long. The CDR3 sequence is CAAGLAGLQGTQYF. The CDR3 DNA reads TGTGCCGCAGGACTAGCGGGCTTACAAGGGACCCAGTACTTC. Full variable domain (remainder filled in from reference TRBV28 and TRBJ2-5): DVKVTQSSRYLVKRTGEKVFLECVQDMDHENMFWYRQDPGLGLRLIYFSYDVKMKEKGDIPEGYSVSREKKERFSLILESASTNQTSMYLCAAGLAGLQGTQYFGPGTRLLVL.

The gene calls are TRBV19 and TRBJ1-6; D gene uncertain. This CDR3 region has 14 residues. Germline-derived CDR1 and CDR2 are LNHDA and SQIVND (reference sequence). V was trimmed by 3 bases and J by 5 bases, leaving 8 bases between them. This chain's CDR3 is CASSIDGNNSPLHF. In nucleotides, the CDR3 is TGTGCCAGTAGTATCGACGGGAATAATTCACCCCTCCACTTT.

The V gene is TRBV4-1, the J gene TRBJ1-6; TRBD1 matches at 8 bases. Per germline, CDR1 MGHRA and CDR2 YSYEKL. This CDR3 comprises 15 residues. V trimming: 1 base; J trimming: 7 bases; junction bases outside the gene matches: 3. This chain's CDR3 is CASSQVGQANSPLHF. CDR3 sequence (DNA): TGCGCCAGCAGCCAAGTGGGACAGGCCAATTCACCCCTCCACTTT.

The chain joins TRBV5-4 to TRBJ2-7, with a weak D call TRBD2 (5 bases). In germline, CDR1 is SGHNT, CDR2 YYREEE (reference sequence). This CDR3 has 13 residues. The ends were cut back, 4 bases at V and 0 bases at J, with 8 bases in the middle. CDR3 nucleotide sequence: TGTGCCAGCAGCACAGCGGCCTCCTACGAGCAGTACTTC. This gives the protein CASSTAASYEQYF.

CDR3 loop: CASSVGATVSGNTIYF. Written as DNA, the CDR3 is TGTGCCAGCAGCGTAGGGGCAACAGTCTCTGGAAACACCATATATTTT. This rearrangement joins TRBV9 to TRBJ1-3, with unresolved D. The germline CDR1 and CDR2 sequences are SGDLS and YYNGEE. The CDR3 is made up of 16 amino acids. V dropped 0 bases and J dropped 0 bases, with 10 bases sitting between them.

The DNA for the CDR3 is TGTGCCAGCAGCGTCCGGGACAGAAAGGGCTACACCTTC. It yields the protein CASSVRDRKGYTF. The gene calls are TRBV9 and TRBJ1-2, with 7 bases matching TRBD1. Trimming at V came to 2 bases and at J to 8 bases, leaving 6 bases not matched to a gene. This CDR3 region has 13 residues. The V gene's germline CDR1 is SGDLS and CDR2 YYNGEE.

This sequence joins TRBV18 and TRBJ2-3, with 10 bases lining up with TRBD2. Germline lookup yields CDR1 KGHSH and CDR2 LQKENI. This CDR3 contains 16 residues. After removal of 2 bases from V and 0 bases from J, the junction contained 2 bases not matched to a gene. The CDR3: CASSPISGGSTDTQYF. CDR3 coding DNA: TGTGCCAGCTCACCAATTAGCGGGGGGAGCACAGATACGCAGTATTTT.

V usage is TRBV11-2 and J usage is TRBJ2-7; 8 positions agree with TRBD1. Germline V lookup: CDR1 SGHAT, CDR2 FQNNGV. Trimming cost V 1 base and J 1 base; bases outside gene matches: 0. This CDR3 has 14 residues. CDR3 residues: CASSLGDRSYEQYF. The CDR3 DNA sequence: TGTGCCAGCAGCTTAGGGGACAGGTCCTACGAGCAGTACTTC. The whole variable domain, remainder taken from reference TRBV11-2 and TRBJ2-7, is EAGVAQSPRYKIIEKRQSVAFWCNPISGHATLYWYQQILGQGPKLLIQFQNNGVVDDSQLPKDRFSAERLKGVDSTLKIQPAKLEDSAVYLCASSLGDRSYEQYFGPGTRLTVT.

A single count supports this clone. The chain is built from TRBV2 and TRBJ2-2; 7 nucleotides match TRBD2. The CDR3 is made up of 16 amino acids. J was trimmed by 3 bases and V by 6 bases; bases with no gene match: 10. CDR1 SNHLY and CDR2 FYNNEI come from the germline V gene. The CDR3 region is CASSSPGLADTGELFF. The CDR3 DNA reads as TGTGCCAGCAGCTCCCCCGGGCTAGCGGACACCGGGGAGCTGTTTTTT. The full variable domain, rest sourced from reference TRBV2 and TRBJ2-2, is EPEVTQTPSHQVTQMGQEVILRCVPISNHLYFYWYRQILGQKVEFLVSFYNNEISEKSEIFDDQFSVERPDGSNFTLKIRSTKLEDSAMYFCASSSPGLADTGELFFGEGSRLTVL.

This chain connects TRBV4-2 to TRBJ1-4; the D is unclear. Germline CDR1 is LGHNA and CDR2 is YNFKEQ. V lost 1 base and J 11 bases, leaving 20 bases between the germline ends. This CDR3 comprises 16 residues. CDR3 bases: TGTGCCAGCAGCCAAGGGTCCGTCGACACCCGGTGGAAACTGTTTTTT. This translates into CASSQGSVDTRWKLFF.

The chain recombines TRBV6-5 with TRBJ1-2, with a tentative D call TRBD1 (5 bases). The CDR3 runs to 13 residues. Germline CDR1 and CDR2: MNHEY and SVGAGI. The V gene lost 2 bases and the J gene lost 7 bases, with 11 bases spanning the gap. The CDR3 region has the DNA TGTGCCAGCAGTTACGGCAGGGCTGGTGGCTACACCTTC. It specifies CASSYGRAGGYTF.

The genes are TRBV7-6 and TRBJ1-1; D unresolved. Germline V CDR1 and CDR2: SGHVS, FNYEAQ. The V end lost 4 bases, the J end lost 0 bases, and 6 bases lay between the germline ends. The CDR3 sequence is 13 residues long. The CDR3 sequence: CASSSLMNTEAFF. The DNA for the CDR3 is TGTGCCAGCAGCTCCCTTATGAACACTGAAGCTTTCTTT.

This sequence joins TRBV7-9 and TRBJ1-5; D gene ambiguous. In germline, CDR1 is SEHNR, CDR2 FQNEAQ (reference sequence). The CDR3 totals 14 residues. The ends were cut back, 4 bases at V and 2 bases at J, with 9 bases in the middle. The CDR3 spells CASSYGGGNQPQHF. The CDR3 DNA reads TGTGCCAGCAGCTATGGCGGGGGCAATCAGCCCCAGCATTTT.

This clone came up once. The CDR3 DNA sequence: TGTGCCACCCGTGGTGGGACTAGCGGGGGGGGCCAAGAGACCCAGTACTTC. It codes for CATRGGTSGGGQETQYF. The V and J genes are TRBV10-3 and TRBJ2-5; 16 bases are a match to TRBD2. Germline V gives CDR1 ENHRY, CDR2 SYGVKD. The CDR3 is 17 amino acids. Trimming took 10 bases from V and 1 from J; bases not matched to a gene: 9.

The chain employs TRBV27 and TRBJ1-2, with unresolved D. There are 14 residues in the CDR3. The V gene's germline CDR1 is MNHEY and CDR2 SMNVEV (reference sequence). Trimming shortened V by 6 bases and J by 5 bases, and 16 bases separated the two germline ends. CDR3 sequence reads: CASSPAGTGYGYTF. The CDR3 DNA reads TGTGCCAGCAGCCCGGCAGGTACTGGGTATGGCTACACCTTC.

The V gene is TRBV29-1, the J gene TRBJ2-1; the D is unclear. CDR1 SQVTM and CDR2 ANQGSEA come from the germline V gene. V dropped 4 bases and J dropped 8 bases, with 9 bases sitting between them. The CDR3 spans 11 residues. The CDR3 reads CSVAVGHEQFF. DNA for the CDR3: TGCAGCGTTGCGGTGGGCCATGAGCAGTTCTTC.

This chain uses TRBV19 with TRBJ2-5, with a tentative D call TRBD2 (5 bases). The CDR3 is 12 amino acids. Germline V CDR1 and CDR2: LNHDA, SQIVND (reference sequence). Trimming removed 6 bases from V and 5 bases from J, with 10 bases in between. In nucleotides, the CDR3 is TGTGCCAGTAGCGCTAGAGGGGAGACCCAGTACTTC. Translation gives CASSARGETQYF.

CDR3 DNA sequence: TGCGCCAGCAGCTTAGACTTCACCGGGGAGCTGTTTTTT. It specifies CASSLDFTGELFF. The rearrangement uses TRBV5-1 and TRBJ2-2, with D unresolved. Trimming removed 2 bases at V and 4 bases at J, with 6 bases between. CDR1 and CDR2 from the germline V gene are SGHRS and YFSETQ. The CDR3 is 13 amino acids.

The rearrangement links TRBV6-5 to TRBJ2-2; D gene unclear. Germline V gene sequence: CDR1 MNHEY, CDR2 SVGAGI. The V end lost 2 bases, the J end lost 1 base, and 8 bases lay between the germline ends. This CDR3 has 15 amino acids. The CDR3 sequence is CASSYVTGNTGELFF. DNA of the CDR3: TGTGCCAGCAGTTACGTGACGGGGAACACCGGGGAGCTGTTTTTT.

The chain employs TRBV5-1 and TRBJ1-1; 8 nucleotides match TRBD1. Looked up from germline, CDR1 is SGHRS and CDR2 is YFSETQ. This CDR3 has 15 residues. Trimming cost V 3 bases and J 1 base; bases outside gene matches: 5. The DNA for the CDR3 is TGCGCCAGCAGCTGGGTACAGGGGGGGAACACTGAAGCTTTCTTT. This translates into CASSWVQGGNTEAFF. Combining the CDR3 with reference TRBV5-1 and TRBJ1-1 gives the whole variable domain KAGVTQTPRYLIKTRGQQVTLSCSPISGHRSVSWYQQTPGQGLQFLFEYFSETQRNKGNFPGRFSGRQFSNSRSEMNVSTLELGDSALYLCASSWVQGGNTEAFFGQGTRLTVV.

The chain joins TRBV6-1 to TRBJ2-7; D might be TRBD2 (5 bases). Trimming cost V 2 bases and J 5 bases, with 10 bases left between them. Germline assignment: CDR1 MNHNS and CDR2 SASEGT. The CDR3 contains 13 residues. The CDR3 DNA reads TGTGCCAGCAGTGAATGGGAGATCAACGAGCAGTACTTC. Translating gives CASSEWEINEQYF.

The chain couples TRBV9 to TRBJ2-5; 12 nucleotides align to TRBD2. Germline CDR1 reads SGDLS; CDR2 reads YYNGEE. CDR3 length: 18 residues. V lost 4 bases, J lost 5 bases, and 15 bases stayed unmatched. This CDR3 reads CASSLQRLAGDPKETQYF. In nucleotides, the CDR3 is TGTGCCAGCAGCCTCCAACGACTAGCGGGGGACCCTAAGGAGACCCAGTACTTC.

The chain joins TRBV5-1 to TRBJ2-3, with TRBD1 matching 9 bases. With V trimmed by 5 bases and J by 5 bases, 3 bases remained unmatched. Germline V CDR1 and CDR2: SGHRS, YFSETQ. The CDR3 extends over 13 amino acids. The chain's CDR3 is CASRGTGKDTQYF. The CDR3 nucleotides are TGCGCCAGCAGGGGGACAGGGAAAGATACGCAGTATTTT.